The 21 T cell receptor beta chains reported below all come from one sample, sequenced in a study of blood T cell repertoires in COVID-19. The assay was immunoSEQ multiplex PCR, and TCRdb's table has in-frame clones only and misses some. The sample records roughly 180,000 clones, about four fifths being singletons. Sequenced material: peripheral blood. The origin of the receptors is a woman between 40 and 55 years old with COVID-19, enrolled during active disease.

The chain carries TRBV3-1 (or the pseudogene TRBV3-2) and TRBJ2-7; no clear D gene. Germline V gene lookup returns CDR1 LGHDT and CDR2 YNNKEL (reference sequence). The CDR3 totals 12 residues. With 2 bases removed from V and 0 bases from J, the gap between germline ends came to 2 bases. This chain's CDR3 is CASSQHSYEQYF. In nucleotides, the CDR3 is TGTGCCAGCAGCCAACACTCCTACGAGCAGTACTTC.

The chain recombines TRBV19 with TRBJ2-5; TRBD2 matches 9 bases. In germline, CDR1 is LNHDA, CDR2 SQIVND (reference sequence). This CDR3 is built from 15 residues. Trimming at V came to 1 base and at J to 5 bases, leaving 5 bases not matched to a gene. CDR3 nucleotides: TGTGCCAGTAGTATAGGGGCTAGCGGGGTTGAGACCCAGTACTTC. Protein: CASSIGASGVETQYF. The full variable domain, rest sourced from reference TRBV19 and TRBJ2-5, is DGGITQSPKYLFRKEGQNVTLSCEQNLNHDAMYWYRQDPGQGLRLIYYSQIVNDFQKGDIAEGYSVSREKKESFPLTVTSAQKNPTAFYLCASSIGASGVETQYFGPGTRLLVL.

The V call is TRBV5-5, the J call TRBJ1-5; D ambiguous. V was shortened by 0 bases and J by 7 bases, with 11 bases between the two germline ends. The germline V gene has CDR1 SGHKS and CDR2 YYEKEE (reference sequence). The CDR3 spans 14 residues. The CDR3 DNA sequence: TGTGCCAGCAGCTTGGATGCACGAGGACAGCCCCAGCATTTT. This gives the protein CASSLDARGQPQHF. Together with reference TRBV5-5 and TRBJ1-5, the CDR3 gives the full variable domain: DAGVTQSPTHLIKTRGQQVTLRCSPISGHKSVSWYQQVLGQGPQFIFQYYEKEERGRGNFPDRFSARQFPNYSSELNVNALLLGDSALYLCASSLDARGQPQHFGDGTRLSIL.

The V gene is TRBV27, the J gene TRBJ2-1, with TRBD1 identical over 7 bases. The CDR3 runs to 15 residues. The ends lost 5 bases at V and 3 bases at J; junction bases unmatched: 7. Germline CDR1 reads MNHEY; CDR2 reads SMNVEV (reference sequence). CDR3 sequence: CASSPRQGVYNEQFF. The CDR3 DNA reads TGTGCCAGCAGTCCCCGACAGGGAGTCTACAATGAGCAGTTCTTC.

CDR3 loop: CATADRRGNQPQHF. Written as DNA, the CDR3 is TGTGCCACCGCAGACAGGAGAGGCAATCAGCCCCAGCATTTT. The V gene is TRBV19, the J gene TRBJ1-5; tentative D call: TRBD1 (6 bases). Germline V gives CDR1 LNHDA, CDR2 SQIVND (reference sequence). Trimming took 10 bases from V and 2 from J, leaving 15 bases between them. The CDR3 is 14 amino acids.

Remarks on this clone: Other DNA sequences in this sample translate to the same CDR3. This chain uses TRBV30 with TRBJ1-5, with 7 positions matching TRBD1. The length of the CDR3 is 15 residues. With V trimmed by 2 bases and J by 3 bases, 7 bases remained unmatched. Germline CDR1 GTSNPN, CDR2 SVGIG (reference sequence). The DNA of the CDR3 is TGTGCCTGGAGTCCCCAAGACAGGGTCAATCAGCCCCAGCATTTT. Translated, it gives CAWSPQDRVNQPQHF.

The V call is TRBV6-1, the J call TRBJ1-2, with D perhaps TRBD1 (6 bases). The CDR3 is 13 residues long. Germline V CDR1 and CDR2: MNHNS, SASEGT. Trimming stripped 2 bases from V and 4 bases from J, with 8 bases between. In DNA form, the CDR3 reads TGTGCCAGCAGTGAAAGAGGGGGCTATGGCTACACCTTC. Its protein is CASSERGGYGYTF.

CDR3 sequence: CASSLTLGVFAAGEDTQYF. The CDR3 DNA is TGTGCCAGCAGCTTAACGTTAGGAGTCTTCGCAGCGGGAGAGGATACGCAGTATTTT. The V and J genes are TRBV11-2 and TRBJ2-3; 8 bases agree with TRBD2. CDR3 length: 19 residues. Germline values: CDR1 SGHAT, CDR2 FQNNGV. V gave up 2 bases and J gave up 6 bases; unmatched junction bases: 19.

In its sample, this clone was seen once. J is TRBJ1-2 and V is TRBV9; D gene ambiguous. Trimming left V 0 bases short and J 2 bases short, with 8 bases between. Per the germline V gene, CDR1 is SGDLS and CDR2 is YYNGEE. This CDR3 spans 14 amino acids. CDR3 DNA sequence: TGTGCCAGCAGCGTAGATCGGGGAAACTATGGCTACACCTTC. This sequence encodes CASSVDRGNYGYTF.

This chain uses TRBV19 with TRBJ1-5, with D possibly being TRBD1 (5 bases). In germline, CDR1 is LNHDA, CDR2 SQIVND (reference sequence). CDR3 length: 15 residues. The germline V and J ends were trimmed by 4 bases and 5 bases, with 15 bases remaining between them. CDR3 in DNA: TGTGCCAGTAGTACGGGACTCACAGGCCATCAGCCCCAGCATTTT. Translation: CASSTGLTGHQPQHF.

CDR3 region: CASSDRGRSPLHF. CDR3 nucleotides: TGTGCCAGCAGCGACAGGGGGCGTTCACCCCTCCACTTT. The rearrangement uses TRBV14 and TRBJ1-6, with 10 bases matching TRBD1. The CDR3 loop spans 13 amino acids. The trim removed 5 bases at V and 9 bases at J, leaving 1 base unmatched. Germline CDR1 reads SGHDN; CDR2 reads FVKESK.

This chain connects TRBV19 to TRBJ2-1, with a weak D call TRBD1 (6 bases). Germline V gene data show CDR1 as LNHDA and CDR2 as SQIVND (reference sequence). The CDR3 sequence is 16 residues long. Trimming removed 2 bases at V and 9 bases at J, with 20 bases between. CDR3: CASSIQQGNGPVEQFF. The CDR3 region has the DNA TGTGCCAGTAGTATACAACAGGGAAATGGTCCCGTTGAGCAGTTCTTC.

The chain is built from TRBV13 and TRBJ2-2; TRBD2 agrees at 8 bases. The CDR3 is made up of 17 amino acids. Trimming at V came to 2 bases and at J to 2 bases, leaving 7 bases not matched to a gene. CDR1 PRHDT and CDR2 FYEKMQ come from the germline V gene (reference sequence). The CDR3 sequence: CASSLYLSGENTGELFF. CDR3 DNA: TGTGCCAGCAGCTTATACCTTAGCGGGGAAAACACCGGGGAGCTGTTTTTT.

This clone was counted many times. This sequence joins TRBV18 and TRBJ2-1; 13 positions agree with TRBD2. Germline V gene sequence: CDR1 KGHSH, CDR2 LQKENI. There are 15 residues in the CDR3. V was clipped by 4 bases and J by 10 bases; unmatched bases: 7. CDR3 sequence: CASSRTSGGNGEQFF. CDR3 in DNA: TGTGCCAGCTCACGGACTAGCGGGGGTAACGGGGAGCAGTTCTTC.

CDR3 in amino acids: CASSIGYRARTEAFF. The CDR3 DNA follows: TGTGCCAGTAGTATAGGGTACAGGGCGAGGACTGAAGCTTTCTTT. The chain employs TRBV19 and TRBJ1-1, with a tentative D call TRBD1 (6 bases). The CDR3 contains 15 residues. The germline V and J ends were trimmed by 1 base and 5 bases, with 14 bases remaining between them. Per germline, CDR1 LNHDA and CDR2 SQIVND (reference sequence).

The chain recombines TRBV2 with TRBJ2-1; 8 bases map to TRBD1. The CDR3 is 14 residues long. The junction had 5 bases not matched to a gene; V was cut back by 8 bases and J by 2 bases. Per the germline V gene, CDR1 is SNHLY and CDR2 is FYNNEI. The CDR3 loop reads CASCQDRAYNEQFF. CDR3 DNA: TGTGCCAGCTGCCAGGACAGGGCCTACAATGAGCAGTTCTTC. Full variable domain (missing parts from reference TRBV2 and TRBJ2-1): EPEVTQTPSHQVTQMGQEVILRCVPISNHLYFYWYRQILGQKVEFLVSFYNNEISEKSEIFDDQFSVERPDGSNFTLKIRSTKLEDSAMYFCASCQDRAYNEQFFGPGTRLTVL.

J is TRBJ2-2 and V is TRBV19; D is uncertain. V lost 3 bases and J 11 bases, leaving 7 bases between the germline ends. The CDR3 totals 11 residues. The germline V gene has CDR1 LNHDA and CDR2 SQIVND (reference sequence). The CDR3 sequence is CASSMRPELFF. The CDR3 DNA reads TGTGCCAGTAGTATGAGGCCCGAGCTGTTTTTT.

CDR3 loop: CASKGVGTGLNEQYF. CDR3 in DNA: TGTGCCAGCAAGGGTGTCGGGACAGGGTTGAACGAGCAGTACTTC. The J gene is TRBJ2-7, the V gene TRBV6-1; 9 bases match TRBD1. The germline gives CDR1 MNHNS, CDR2 SASEGT. After removal of 7 bases from V and 5 bases from J, the junction contained 12 bases not matched to a gene. This CDR3 is built from 15 residues.

The CDR3 DNA follows: TGCGCCAGCAGCCAGGGGAGGCCGACAGGGGATTATGGCTACACCTTC. Translating it yields CASSQGRPTGDYGYTF. The chain uses TRBV4-1 and TRBJ1-2; 8 positions agree with TRBD1. Trimming took 3 bases from V and 5 from J; bases not matched to a gene: 11. The length of the CDR3 is 16 residues. Germline lookup yields CDR1 MGHRA and CDR2 YSYEKL.

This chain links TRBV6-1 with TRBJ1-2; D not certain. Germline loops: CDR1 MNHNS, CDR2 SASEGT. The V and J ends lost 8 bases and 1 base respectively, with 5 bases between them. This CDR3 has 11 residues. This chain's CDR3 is CASLNNYGYTF. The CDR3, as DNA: TGTGCCAGCCTTAATAACTATGGCTACACCTTC.

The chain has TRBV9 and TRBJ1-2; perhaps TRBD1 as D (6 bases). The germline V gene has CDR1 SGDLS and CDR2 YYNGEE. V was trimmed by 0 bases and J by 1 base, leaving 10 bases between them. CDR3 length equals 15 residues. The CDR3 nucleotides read TGTGCCAGCAGCGTAGGTACAGGGTTTAACTATGGCTACACCTTC. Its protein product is CASSVGTGFNYGYTF.